Listed here are 9 T cell receptor beta chains from one sample, sequenced in a study of cytomegalovirus exposure and HLA in healthy donors. Profiled with immunoSEQ multiplex PCR; TCRdb holds only in-frame clones, not every one. Of about 73,000 clones listed, about 87% are singletons. The sample consisted of PBMCs. These TCRs come from a woman aged 18-29 years in good health and CMV-seropositive.

This clone was detected only once. The chain links TRBV11-2 to TRBJ2-5; possible D gene TRBD2, 5 bases. V dropped 1 base and J dropped 4 bases, with 10 bases sitting between them. The CDR3 has 14 amino acids. Germline V gene data show CDR1 as SGHAT and CDR2 as FQNNGV. This CDR3 is CASSLVPSRETQYF. The CDR3 nucleotides are TGTGCCAGCAGCTTAGTACCTAGCAGAGAGACCCAGTACTTC.

V and J are TRBV30 and TRBJ2-6; 14 nucleotides agree with TRBD2. The CDR3 has 19 amino acids. Germline CDR1 GTSNPN, CDR2 SVGIG (reference sequence). V lost 3 bases, J lost 4 bases, and 11 bases stayed unmatched. The CDR3 reads CAWRQGLAGVAPGANVLTF. CDR3 DNA: TGTGCCTGGAGACAGGGACTAGCGGGAGTGGCCCCGGGGGCCAACGTCCTGACTTTC.

The J gene is TRBJ2-5, the V gene TRBV10-3, with TRBD1 identical over 8 bases. Trimming removed 3 bases from V and 2 bases from J; junction bases left unmatched: 8. The V gene's germline CDR1 is ENHRY and CDR2 SYGVKD. The length of the CDR3 is 16 residues. For the CDR3, the DNA is TGTGCCATCAGTGATTTGGGACAGGACCTTCAAGAGACCCAGTACTTC. Protein product: CAISDLGQDLQETQYF.

The V gene is TRBV27, the J gene TRBJ2-1; 11 nucleotides agree with TRBD2. In germline, CDR1 is MNHEY, CDR2 SMNVEV (reference sequence). This CDR3 is built from 15 residues. J was trimmed by 6 bases and V by 6 bases; bases with no gene match: 7. The CDR3 DNA is TGTGCCAGCAGATTAGCGGGAGGGCCATTCAATGAGCAGTTCTTC. Translated, it gives CASRLAGGPFNEQFF.

The J gene is TRBJ1-1, the V gene TRBV2, with D uncertain. This CDR3 contains 14 residues. Between the trimmed V and J ends, which lost 6 bases and 0 bases, there was a span of 11 bases. In germline, CDR1 is SNHLY, CDR2 FYNNEI. This chain's CDR3 is CASSVQNMNTEAFF. The CDR3 nucleotides read TGTGCCAGCAGCGTACAGAACATGAACACTGAAGCTTTCTTT.

The chain recombines TRBV7-2 with TRBJ1-1, with a tentative D call TRBD1 (5 bases). Germline V lookup: CDR1 SGHTA, CDR2 FQGNSA. The CDR3 contains 15 residues. V was pared by 5 bases and J by 1 base, with 14 bases between. This CDR3 reads CASSPQEGQNTEAFF. The DNA for the CDR3 is TGTGCCAGCAGCCCTCAAGAAGGACAGAACACTGAAGCTTTCTTT.

CDR3 in DNA: TGCAGCGTGAACAGGGGGCACCAAGAGACCCAGTACTTC. Protein sequence: CSVNRGHQETQYF. The chain combines TRBV29-1 with TRBJ2-5; 9 bases agree with TRBD1. The CDR3 runs 13 residues. The V segment lost 6 bases and the J segment 0 bases; nucleotides outside the gene matches: 2. The V gene's germline CDR1 is SQVTM and CDR2 ANQGSEA.

This clone has only one observation. The DNA of the CDR3 is TGTGCCAGCAGCAGCGCCCCGGGGGCCTACGAGCAGTACTTC. Translating it yields CASSSAPGAYEQYF. The rearrangement joins TRBV6-5 to TRBJ2-7, with D possibly matching TRBD2 (6 bases). With 6 bases removed from V and 2 bases from J, the gap between germline ends came to 14 bases. Germline lookup yields CDR1 MNHEY and CDR2 SVGAGI. The CDR3 totals 14 residues.

V gene TRBV9 combines with J gene TRBJ2-1; 9 bases fit TRBD1. V was pared by 0 bases and J by 5 bases, with 12 bases of the junction left unmatched. This CDR3 is 18 amino acids long. From germline, CDR1 is SGDLS and CDR2 YYNGEE. The CDR3 DNA reads as TGTGCCAGCAGCGTAGCGGGAAACAGGGGGCTTTTGGACAATGAGCAGTTCTTC. Protein sequence: CASSVAGNRGLLDNEQFF.